The 9 T cell receptor beta chains below all came from one sample that was sequenced in a study of vaccination and CD4 T cells after COVID-19. Antigens of these TCRs are unknown. Treatment indicated: roughly nine-day PBMC culture with coronavirus spike peptide pools or control peptides (ViraFEST assay). CD4+ T cells that had been cultured provided DNA sequenced with the Oncomine TCR Beta short-read assay. TCRdb re-called the PCR reads through MiXCR, storing one row per CDR3 protein. The table shows over 20,000 distinct CDR3 sequences, with 45% to 60% occurring only once. Sequencing used CD4+ T cells from blood, cultured in vitro. All receptors derive from a human donor who had recovered from COVID-19.

In this sample, this clonotype turned up a few times. V usage is TRBV20-1 and J usage is TRBJ1-5, with TRBD1 matching 7 bases. Germline V gene sequence: CDR1 DFQATT, CDR2 SNEGSKA (reference sequence). The CDR3 is 16 residues long. The V gene end was trimmed by 3 bases and the J gene end by 0 bases; junction bases not matched to a gene: 8. CDR3 loop: CSASGTGVYSNQPQHF. The CDR3 nucleotides are TGCAGTGCTAGCGGAACAGGGGTTTATAGCAATCAGCCCCAGCATTTT.

A few counts support this clonotype. This chain uses TRBV11-2 with TRBJ2-3, with 7 bases that match TRBD2. Germline CDR1 reads SGHAT; CDR2 reads FQNNGV. The CDR3 sequence is 16 residues long. Trimming at V came to 3 bases and at J to 2 bases, leaving 8 bases not matched to a gene. The CDR3 is CASSFSSGTDTDTQYF. The CDR3 DNA follows: TGTGCCAGCAGCTTCTCGAGCGGGACTGACACAGATACGCAGTATTTT. Together with reference TRBV11-2 and TRBJ2-3, the CDR3 gives the full variable domain: EAGVAQSPRYKIIEKRQSVAFWCNPISGHATLYWYQQILGQGPKLLIQFQNNGVVDDSQLPKDRFSAERLKGVDSTLKIQPAKLEDSAVYLCASSFSSGTDTDTQYFGPGTRLTVL.

The chain has TRBV3-1 and TRBJ1-5, with 7 positions matching TRBD1. The CDR3 is made up of 14 amino acids. V shed 1 base, J shed 5 bases, and the junction held 2 bases outside the gene matches. The germline V gene encodes CDR1 LGHDT and CDR2 YNNKEL (reference sequence). CDR3 sequence reads: CASSQGQGHQPQHF. The DNA for the CDR3 is TGTGCCAGCAGCCAAGGACAGGGACATCAGCCCCAGCATTTT.

V and J are TRBV5-1 and TRBJ2-1; D is possibly TRBD2 (5 bases). V gave up 0 bases and J gave up 6 bases, with 13 bases separating them. This CDR3 is built from 15 residues. Germline loops: CDR1 SGHRS, CDR2 YFSETQ. The CDR3 loop reads CASSLGTGTLNEQFF. The CDR3, as DNA: TGCGCCAGCAGCTTGGGGACTGGAACCCTCAATGAGCAGTTCTTC.

This clonotype was picked up a small number of times. The J gene is TRBJ1-6, the V gene TRBV20-1, with TRBD1 matching over 12 bases. With 0 bases clipped from V and 9 bases from J, the junction kept 6 bases outside the gene matches. Germline loops: CDR1 DFQATT, CDR2 SNEGSKA (reference sequence). The CDR3 extends over 16 amino acids. The CDR3 reads CSARDRDRGRGSPLHF. CDR3 nucleotides: TGCAGTGCTAGAGATCGGGACAGGGGGCGCGGTTCACCCCTCCACTTT.

J is TRBJ1-1 and V is TRBV20-1; D remains ambiguous. In germline, CDR1 is DFQATT, CDR2 SNEGSKA (reference sequence). V shed 3 bases and J shed 4 bases, with 15 bases lying between them. The CDR3 loop spans 14 amino acids. The CDR3 region is CSARKGGQTTEAFF. The CDR3 DNA sequence: TGCAGTGCTAGGAAGGGAGGTCAGACCACTGAAGCTTTCTTT.

V usage is TRBV7-3 and J usage is TRBJ1-2; 9 bases are a match to TRBD1. The CDR3 consists of 13 residues. The germline V gene has CDR1 SGHTA and CDR2 FQGTGA. The V segment lost 4 bases and the J segment 7 bases; nucleotides outside the gene matches: 4. In nucleotides, the CDR3 is TGTGCCAGCAGCTCGGGACAGGGTCTTGGCTACACCTTC. This translates into CASSSGQGLGYTF.

The J gene is TRBJ2-3, the V gene TRBV19, with D perhaps TRBD1 or TRBD2 (5 bases each). Trimming removed 9 bases from V and 5 bases from J, with 18 bases in between. CDR3 length equals 14 residues. Germline V gene lookup returns CDR1 LNHDA and CDR2 SQIVND (reference sequence). The CDR3 DNA is TGTGCCAGCAGCCTTGGGGGTGTGGGAGATACGCAGTATTTT. This codes for CASSLGGVGDTQYF.

This sequence joins TRBV25-1 and TRBJ1-1; the D is unclear. Trimming left V 1 base short and J 5 bases short, with 8 bases between. Germline CDR1 MGHDK, CDR2 SYGVNS. The CDR3 loop spans 13 amino acids. Written as DNA, the CDR3 is TGTGCCAGCAGTGAATCTAGCTGGACTGAAGCTTTCTTT. Translation: CASSESSWTEAFF.